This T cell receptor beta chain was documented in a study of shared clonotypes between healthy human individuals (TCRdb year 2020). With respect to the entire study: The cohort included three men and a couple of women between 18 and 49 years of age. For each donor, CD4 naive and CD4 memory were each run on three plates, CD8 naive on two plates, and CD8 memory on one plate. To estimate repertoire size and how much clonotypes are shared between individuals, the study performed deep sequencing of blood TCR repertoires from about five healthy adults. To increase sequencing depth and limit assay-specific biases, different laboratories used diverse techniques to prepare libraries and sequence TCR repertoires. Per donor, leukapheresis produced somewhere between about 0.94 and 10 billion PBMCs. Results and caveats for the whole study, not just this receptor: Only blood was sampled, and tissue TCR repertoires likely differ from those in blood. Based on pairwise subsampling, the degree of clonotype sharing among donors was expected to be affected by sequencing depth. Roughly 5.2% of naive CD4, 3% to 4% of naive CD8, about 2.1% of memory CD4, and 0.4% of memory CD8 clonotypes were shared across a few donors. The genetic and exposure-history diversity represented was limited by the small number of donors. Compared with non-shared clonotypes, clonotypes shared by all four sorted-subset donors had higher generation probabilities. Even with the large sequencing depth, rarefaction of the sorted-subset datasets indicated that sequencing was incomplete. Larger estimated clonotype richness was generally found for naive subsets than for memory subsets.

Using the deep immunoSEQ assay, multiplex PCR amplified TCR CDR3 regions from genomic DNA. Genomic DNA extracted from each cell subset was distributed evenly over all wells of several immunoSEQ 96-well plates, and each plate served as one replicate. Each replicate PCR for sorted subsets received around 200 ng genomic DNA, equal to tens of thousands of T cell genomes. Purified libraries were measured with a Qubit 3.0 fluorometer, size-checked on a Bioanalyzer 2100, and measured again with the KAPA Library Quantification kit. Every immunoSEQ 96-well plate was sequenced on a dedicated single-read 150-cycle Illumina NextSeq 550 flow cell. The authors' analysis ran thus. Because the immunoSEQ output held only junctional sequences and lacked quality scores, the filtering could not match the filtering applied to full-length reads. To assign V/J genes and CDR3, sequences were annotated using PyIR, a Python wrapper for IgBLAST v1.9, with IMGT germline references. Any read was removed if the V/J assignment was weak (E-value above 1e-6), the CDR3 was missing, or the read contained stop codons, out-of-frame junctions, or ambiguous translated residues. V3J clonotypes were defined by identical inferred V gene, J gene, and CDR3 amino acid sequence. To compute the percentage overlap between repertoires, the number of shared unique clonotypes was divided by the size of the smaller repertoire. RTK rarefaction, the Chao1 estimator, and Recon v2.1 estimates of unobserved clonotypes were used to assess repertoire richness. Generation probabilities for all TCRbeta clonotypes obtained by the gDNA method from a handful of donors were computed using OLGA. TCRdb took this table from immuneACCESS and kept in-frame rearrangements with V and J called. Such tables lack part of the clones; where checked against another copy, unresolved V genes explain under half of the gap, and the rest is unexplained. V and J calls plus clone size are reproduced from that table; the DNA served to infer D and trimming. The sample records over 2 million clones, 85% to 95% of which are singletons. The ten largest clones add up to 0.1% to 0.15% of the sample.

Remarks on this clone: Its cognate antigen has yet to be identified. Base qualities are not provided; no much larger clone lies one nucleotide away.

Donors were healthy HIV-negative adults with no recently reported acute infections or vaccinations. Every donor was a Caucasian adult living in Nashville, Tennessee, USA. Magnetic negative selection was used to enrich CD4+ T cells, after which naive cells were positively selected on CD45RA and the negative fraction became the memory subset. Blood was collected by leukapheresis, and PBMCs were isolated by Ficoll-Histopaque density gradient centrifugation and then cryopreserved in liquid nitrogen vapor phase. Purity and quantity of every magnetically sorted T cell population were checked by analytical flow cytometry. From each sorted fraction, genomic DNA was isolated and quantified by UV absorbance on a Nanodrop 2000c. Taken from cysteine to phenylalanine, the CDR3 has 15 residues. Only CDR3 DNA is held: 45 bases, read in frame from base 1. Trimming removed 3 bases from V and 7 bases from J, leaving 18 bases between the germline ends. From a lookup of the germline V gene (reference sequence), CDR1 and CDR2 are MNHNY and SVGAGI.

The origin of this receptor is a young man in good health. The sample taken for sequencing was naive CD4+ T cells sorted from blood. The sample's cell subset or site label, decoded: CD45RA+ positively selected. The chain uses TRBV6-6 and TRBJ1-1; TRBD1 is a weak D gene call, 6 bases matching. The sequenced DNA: TGTGCCAGCAGTTATGGACAGAATAAAGCGGGTGAAGCTTTCTTT. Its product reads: CASSYGQNKAGEAFF.